Listed here are 22 T cell receptor beta chains from one sample, sequenced in a study of human T cells and chemical hapten exposure. Using its own MiXCR run on the RACE reads, TCRdb lists one record per CDR3 protein. The profile shows roughly 360,000 distinct CDR3 sequences, 4.8% of them singletons. Time point specified: patch test 1, 2 weeks after DPC sensitization. Treatment specified: therapeutic diphenylcyclopropenone sensitization with weekly scalp DPC. The sequenced sample was whole blood, obtained in connection with sensitization to the hapten diphenylcyclopropenone (DPC). These receptors originate from a woman aged 50 to 60 with alopecia areata. Some clones in this sample may be carry-over from other donors' samples.

A few counts support this clonotype. The J gene is TRBJ2-2, the V gene TRBV27; 7 nucleotides align to TRBD1. Germline trimming cut 6 bases from V and 5 bases from J; bases unmatched to any gene: 12. Germline lookup yields CDR1 MNHEY and CDR2 SMNVEV (reference sequence). This CDR3 is built from 16 residues. The CDR3 reads CASRLTPGQKTGELFF. The CDR3 region has the DNA TGTGCCAGCAGGCTAACGCCGGGACAGAAAACCGGGGAGCTGTTTTTT.

This clonotype was counted at least ten times. The V call is TRBV11-2, the J call TRBJ2-3; D call uncertain. CDR3 size: 15 residues. Germline assignment: CDR1 SGHAT and CDR2 FQNNGV. The ends were cut back, 5 bases at V and 0 bases at J, with 12 bases in the middle. The CDR3 loop reads CASSPPAPSTDTQYF. CDR3 in DNA: TGTGCCAGCAGCCCACCTGCCCCCAGCACAGATACGCAGTATTTT.

This clonotype was detected many times. The chain is built from TRBV9 and TRBJ1-6, with D perhaps matching TRBD1 (5 bases). V shed 2 bases and J shed 5 bases, with 8 bases lying between them. CDR1 and CDR2 (germline): SGDLS, YYNGEE. This CDR3 is built from 14 residues. CDR3 DNA: TGTGCCAGCAGCGTTGGAGGGGATAATTCACCCCTCCACTTT. Translation gives CASSVGGDNSPLHF.

This chain connects TRBV19 to TRBJ1-5; 9 bases fit TRBD1. From germline, CDR1 is LNHDA and CDR2 SQIVND (reference sequence). Germline trimming cut 10 bases from V and 6 bases from J; bases unmatched to any gene: 10. The CDR3 runs 14 residues. Written as DNA, the CDR3 is TGTGCCACCTCGTTACAGGGGGCCGGTCAGCCCCAGCATTTT. Its protein is CATSLQGAGQPQHF.

This clonotype was observed a few times. This chain connects TRBV7-3 to TRBJ1-6; possibly TRBD1 for D (6 bases). The V gene's germline CDR1 is SGHTA and CDR2 FQGTGA. The CDR3 is made up of 15 amino acids. Trimming shortened V by 1 base and J by 7 bases, and 11 bases separated the two germline ends. The DNA for the CDR3 is TGTGCCAGCAGCTTAAGTCGGCAGGGGAATTCACCCCTCCACTTT. Translated, it gives CASSLSRQGNSPLHF.

To note about this clonotype: This clone may be a read error of a much larger clone one base away. The J gene is TRBJ1-5, the V gene TRBV10-2; no reliable D call. The CDR3 runs to 15 residues. Germline CDR1 reads WSHSY; CDR2 reads SAAADI. As DNA, the CDR3 is TGCGCCAGCAGTGACGGCGTTGGGAGCATTCAGCCCCAGCATTTT. It translates to CASSDGVGSIQPQHF.

There are many counts of this clonotype. This chain links TRBV20-1 with TRBJ1-1, with D possibly matching TRBD1 (6 bases). V lost 7 bases and J 5 bases, leaving 17 bases between the germline ends. From germline, CDR1 is DFQATT and CDR2 SNEGSKA (reference sequence). This CDR3 has 13 residues. CDR3 DNA sequence: TGCAGTGGAAAGCCAGGGGTAGGGACTGAAGCTTTCTTT. Residues: CSGKPGVGTEAFF.

The table lists this clonotype with a few counts. The J gene is TRBJ1-1, the V gene TRBV20-1; D unresolved. V dropped 5 bases and J dropped 0 bases, with 16 bases sitting between them. The CDR3 length is 15 residues. The germline V gene has CDR1 DFQATT and CDR2 SNEGSKA (reference sequence). DNA for the CDR3: TGCAGTGCTGAGACGGTTTTACGGGTGAACACTGAAGCTTTCTTT. Its translation: CSAETVLRVNTEAFF.

This clonotype occurred many times. This sequence joins TRBV5-4 and TRBJ1-1; TRBD1 matches at 7 bases. There are 14 residues in the CDR3. Germline trimming cut 6 bases from V and 0 bases from J; bases unmatched to any gene: 5. Germline loops: CDR1 SGHNT, CDR2 YYREEE (reference sequence). CDR3 loop: CASTVRGLNTEAFF. The CDR3 DNA sequence: TGTGCCAGCACCGTGAGGGGGCTGAACACTGAAGCTTTCTTT.

A remark on this clonotype: This may be a read error: a much more frequent sequence differs by one nucleotide. The chain uses TRBV15 and TRBJ1-1, with TRBD1 matching over 7 bases. V shed 2 bases, J shed 6 bases, and the junction held 9 bases outside the gene matches. The CDR3 runs to 15 residues. CDR1 and CDR2 (germline): LNHNV, YYDKDF (reference sequence). CDR3 amino acids: CATSRKGQIYAEAFF. The CDR3 bases are TGTGCCACCAGCAGAAAGGGACAGATCTACGCTGAAGCTTTCTTT. Together with reference TRBV15 and TRBJ1-1, the CDR3 gives the full variable domain: DAMVIQNPRYQVTQFGKPVTLSCSQTLNHNVMYWYQQKSSQAPKLLFHYYDKDFNNEADTPDNFQSRRPNTSFCFLDIRSPGLGDTAMYLCATSRKGQIYAEAFFGQGTRLTVV.

This clonotype was observed a handful of times. The chain uses TRBV4-2 and TRBJ2-4; 8 nucleotides agree with TRBD2. The length of the CDR3 is 16 residues. Looked up from germline, CDR1 is LGHNA and CDR2 is YNFKEQ. V trimming: 0 bases; J trimming: 7 bases; junction bases outside the gene matches: 8. The CDR3 loop is CASSQDKAGGGNIQYF. The CDR3 DNA reads TGTGCCAGCAGCCAAGATAAGGCGGGAGGTGGGAACATTCAGTACTTC.

This clonotype was counted at least ten times. The gene calls are TRBV29-1 and TRBJ2-2; D is perhaps TRBD1 (5 bases). The CDR3 totals 12 residues. Germline loops: CDR1 SQVTM, CDR2 ANQGSEA. Trimming removed 6 bases from V and 5 bases from J, with 10 bases in between. The CDR3 DNA reads TGCAGCGTCCCCACAGGAACCGGGGAGCTGTTTTTT. As protein: CSVPTGTGELFF.

This clonotype was found many times. This chain joins TRBV5-1 and TRBJ2-6, with D perhaps assigned TRBD1 or TRBD2 (6 bases each). This CDR3 spans 17 amino acids. Germline values: CDR1 SGHRS, CDR2 YFSETQ. V gave up 2 bases and J gave up 2 bases, with 14 bases separating them. The CDR3 DNA reads TGCGCCAGCAGCTTCGGCAGGGGAGGCGCTGGGGCCAACGTCCTGACTTTC. This gives the protein CASSFGRGGAGANVLTF.

The table lists this clonotype with many counts. The genes are TRBV10-3 and TRBJ2-1, with 7 positions matching TRBD2. The germline CDR1 and CDR2 sequences are ENHRY and SYGVKD. The CDR3 loop spans 15 amino acids. The V gene end was trimmed by 0 bases and the J gene end by 4 bases; junction bases not matched to a gene: 3. The CDR3 DNA sequence: TGTGCCATCAGTGAGTCGGGCGGGGGATACAATGAGCAGTTCTTC. It yields the protein CAISESGGGYNEQFF.

This clonotype was seen ten or more times. The chain carries TRBV6-5 and TRBJ1-1; D possibly corresponds to TRBD1 (6 bases). This CDR3 contains 12 residues. With 10 bases removed from V and 5 bases from J, the gap between germline ends came to 14 bases. Per the germline V gene, CDR1 is MNHEY and CDR2 is SVGAGI. CDR3 amino acids: CATIEGGTEAFF. DNA for the CDR3: TGTGCCACCATTGAGGGGGGGACTGAAGCTTTCTTT.

V is TRBV20-1 and J is TRBJ1-6, with 9 bases matching TRBD1. The CDR3 totals 11 residues. Looked up from germline, CDR1 is DFQATT and CDR2 is SNEGSKA (reference sequence). J gave up 17 bases and V 6 bases, and 8 bases lay outside the gene matches. The chain's CDR3 is CSAATGGRFHF. DNA of the CDR3: TGCAGTGCGGCTACAGGGGGCAGATTCCACTTT.

A few counts support this clonotype. CDR3 nucleotide sequence: TGTGCCAGCAGCCAAGTGGCGTCGAGCTCCTACAATGAGCAGTTCTTC. Its protein is CASSQVASSSYNEQFF. V usage is TRBV3-1 and J usage is TRBJ2-1; D not resolved. This CDR3 contains 16 residues. Trimming took 1 base from V and 0 from J, leaving 10 bases between them. Germline V CDR1 and CDR2: LGHDT, YNNKEL (reference sequence).

There are many counts of this clonotype. The chain has TRBV12-3 or TRBV12-4 and TRBJ1-4, with D uncertain. V lost 6 bases to trimming and J lost 5 bases, with 13 bases between them. The CDR3 consists of 14 residues. The DNA for the CDR3 is TGTGCCAGCAGCTCTCAATTTATCAATGAAAAACTGTTTTTT. Amino acid sequence: CASSSQFINEKLFF.

The V call is TRBV11-2, the J call TRBJ1-1; D might be TRBD1 (6 bases). The CDR3 has 15 residues. CDR1 SGHAT and CDR2 FQNNGV come from the germline V gene. V gave up 6 bases and J gave up 1 base, with 15 bases separating them. DNA of the CDR3: TGTGCCAGCAGGCAACTGGGGGGCGCGAACACTGAAGCTTTCTTT. Translated: CASRQLGGANTEAFF.

Notes on this clonotype: One junction end disagrees with the germline gene, perhaps due to a read error. This sequence joins TRBV7-9 and TRBJ1-4, with D perhaps matching TRBD1 (5 bases). In germline, CDR1 is SEHNR, CDR2 FQNEAQ (reference sequence). CDR3 length: 16 amino acids. The CDR3 loop is CASMGRRGTTNEKLFF. CDR3 sequence (DNA): TGTGCCAGCATGGGTAGGCGGGGCACAACAAATGAAAAACTGTTTTTT.

At least ten counts were recorded for this clonotype. The rearrangement uses TRBV28 and TRBJ2-1; 13 bases are shared with TRBD2. With V trimmed by 7 bases and J by 2 bases, 14 bases remained unmatched. Germline V gene lookup returns CDR1 MDHEN and CDR2 SYDVKM. This CDR3 spans 19 amino acids. In nucleotides, the CDR3 is TGTGCCAGCAACATGCTTGGACTAGCGGGAGATAGCACCTACAATGAGCAGTTCTTC. Encoded protein: CASNMLGLAGDSTYNEQFF.

The rearrangement joins TRBV5-1 to TRBJ2-3, with TRBD2 matching over 8 bases. The CDR3 is made up of 18 amino acids. J lost 1 base, V lost 0 bases, and 10 bases had no gene match. Germline assignment: CDR1 SGHRS and CDR2 YFSETQ. CDR3 amino acids: CASSLDPAGAGGTDTQYF. The CDR3 DNA reads as TGCGCCAGCAGCTTGGATCCAGCGGGAGCAGGGGGCACAGATACGCAGTATTTT.